This TCR beta chain came from a study of Tregs in tolerant kidney transplant recipients. Repertoires were generated with immunoSEQ multiplex PCR, while TCRdb's copy carries only in-frame clones and drops some. The data contain some 110,000 clones, around 94% of them seen just once; the ten biggest clones take up more than 0.45%. Broader study findings: The most relevant donor-specific Treg TCRbeta repertoire apparently came from expansion with activated donor B cells. The small number of patients limits these findings pending further validation. No direct test of biological reproducibility was done here.

Germline CDR1 reads MGHRA; CDR2 reads YSYEKL. V shed 4 bases, J shed 3 bases, and the junction held 8 bases outside the gene matches. The CDR3 length is 16 residues. Unstimulated Tregs (CD4+CD25+CD127-) and CD4+CD25- non-Tregs were sorted from PBMCs. Points on this clone: The antigen is not known.

This sequence originates from a human donor in good health. The chain employs TRBV4-1 and TRBJ2-5; 10 nucleotides align to TRBD2. Sequencing used CD4+ T cells from blood. The CDR3 DNA sequence: TGCGCCAGCAGCCCTGAAGGGACTAGCGAAAAAGAGACCCAGTACTTC. Protein: CASSPEGTSEKETQYF.